The source of this T cell receptor beta chain is a study of blood T cell repertoires in COVID-19. In germline, CDR1 is KGHSH, CDR2 LQKENI. With 1 base clipped from V and 2 bases from J, the junction kept 8 bases outside the gene matches. The CDR3 is 16 residues long. The repertoire was sequenced with immunoSEQ multiplex PCR; TCRdb's copy has only in-frame clones and lacks some. The sample has about 150,000 clones; around 87% are singletons. This sequence was found in a man aged 50 or older who had recovered from COVID-19. The rearrangement uses TRBV18 and TRBJ2-7, with 7 bases fitting TRBD1. The sequencing sample was made of peripheral blood. The CDR3 region has the DNA TGTGCCAGCTCACCACGGGCTGGGACAGATACCTACGAGCAGTACTTC. It specifies CASSPRAGTDTYEQYF. Filled out from reference TRBV18 and TRBJ2-7, the complete variable domain reads NAGVMQNPRHLVRRRGQEARLRCSPMKGHSHVYWYRQLPEEGLKFMVYLQKENIIDESGMPKERFSAEFPKEGPSILRIQQVVRGDSAAYFCASSPRAGTDTYEQYFGPGTRLTVT.